This entry describes one TCR beta chain. The antigen remains unidentified. This sample was included in a study of siplizumab effects on memory and regulatory T cells. Study outcomes and limitations: The authors mapped only a minor fraction of alloreactive clones to unstimulated subsets.

V shed 3 bases, J shed 6 bases, and the junction held 12 bases outside the gene matches. Per germline, CDR1 MGHDK and CDR2 SYGVNS. The CDR3 sequence is 17 residues long. TCRdb's table, derived via immunoSEQ multiplex PCR, lists solely in-frame clones and lacks some. Among around 100,000 clones listed, approximately 92% were seen once. Material: CD4+ T cells sorted from blood. The J gene is TRBJ1-4, the V gene TRBV25-1; 8 positions agree with TRBD1. This sequence originates from a human donor in good health. The CDR3 here is CASSEGGTGVWDEKLFF. CDR3 nucleotide sequence: TGTGCCAGCAGTGAGGGCGGGACAGGCGTTTGGGATGAAAAACTGTTTTTT.